The TCR beta chain under discussion was sequenced for a study of T cells in Graves' hyperthyroidism and ophthalmopathy. Findings of the study overall: Most expanded thyroid clonotypes above 0.001 recurred in blood.

Researchers amplified the TCR beta CDR3 regions from RNA transcripts. Researchers ran a first-round RT-PCR on the TCR CDR3 using the HTBI primer set. TCRdb called the multiplex PCR reads again in MiXCR, with one record for every CDR3 protein. The sample lists a few hundred thousand distinct CDR3 sequences, around 14% occurring once. Diagnoses were established using clinical symptoms, serum thyroxine and TRAb, thyroid ultrasound and orbital computed tomography. The sample holds many counts of this clonotype. As yet, its antigen is unknown. The sample taken for sequencing was blood. The receptor comes from a young woman with Graves' hyperthyroidism.

CDR3 region: CAWRAGVPDTQYF. The CDR3 DNA reads TGTGCCTGGAGGGCGGGAGTCCCAGATACGCAGTATTTT. The V call is TRBV30, the J call TRBJ2-3, with TRBD2 matching over 7 bases. With V trimmed by 3 bases and J by 4 bases, 4 bases remained unmatched. The CDR3 loop spans 13 amino acids. Germline CDR1 is GTSNPN and CDR2 is SVGIG (reference sequence).